A selection of T cell receptor beta chains follows, all from one sample in a study of T-cell memory formation after mild COVID-19. TCRdb called the 5' RACE reads again in MiXCR, with one record for every CDR3 protein. The sample yields 190,000 or so distinct CDR3 sequences, around a fifth seen once. Sequencing input: PBMCs or a T cell subset sorted from them (not recorded which). These receptors were collected from an adult woman who had mild COVID-19 (a few samples of this study predate the infection). Cell type and time point are not known. CDR3s include the opening cysteine and the closing phenylalanine or tryptophan. The D gene is left open where the match is weak. Only some rows state a clone size, as once, few, many or a class for expanded clones.

TRBV27	TRBJ1-2	-	-	TGTGCCAGCAGTTTCTCCACTCCCGCCATTTATGGCTACACCTTC	CASSFSTPAIYGYTF
TRBV4-3	TRBJ1-1	few	-	TGCGCCAGCAGCCAAGATGGGGCAGACCTCACTGAAGCTTTCTTT	CASSQDGADLTEAFF
TRBV9	TRBJ2-3	-	TRBD2	TGTGCCAGCAGCGTAGGGGACTACGAAGATACGCAGTATTTT	CASSVGDYEDTQYF
TRBV7-3	TRBJ2-5	-	-	TGTGCCAGCAGCTTCATGCTTGGAGAGACCCAGTACTTC	CASSFMLGETQYF
TRBV20-1	TRBJ2-7	-	TRBD2	TGCAGTGCTAGAAAGCGGGATAGACCCTACGAGCAGTACTTC	CSARKRDRPYEQYF
TRBV13	TRBJ1-2	-	-	TGTGCCAGCAGCTTAACCAGGGTTTCGGACTATGGCTACACCTTC	CASSLTRVSDYGYTF
TRBV12-3/TRBV12-4	TRBJ1-1	few	-	TGTGCCAGCAAGAACTCTGGGGCGAGACCGAAAGCTTTCTTT	CASKNSGARPKAFF
TRBV20-1	TRBJ2-7	few	-	TGCAGTGCAACCCCCCGGCGGGACGACGAGCAGTACTTC	CSATPRRDDEQYF
TRBV11-2	TRBJ2-2	few	-	TGTGCCAGCAGCTTCGACGGGACTCTGTTTTTT	CASSFDGTLFF
TRBV6-2/TRBV6-3	TRBJ1-5	-	-	TGTGCCAGCAGTTACGGTACCTACAATCAGCCCCAGCATTTT	CASSYGTYNQPQHF
TRBV7-9	TRBJ2-7	few	TRBD1	TGTGCCAGCAGCTTAGTAGGACAGGAGTACGAGCAGTACTTC	CASSLVGQEYEQYF
TRBV4-1	TRBJ1-1	few	TRBD1	TGCGCCAGCAGCCCGCCCGACAGGGGGTTCGGTGAAGCTTTCTTT	CASSPPDRGFGEAFF
TRBV27	TRBJ1-1	few	-	TGTGCCAGCAGTTTATCCCCGACAGGTGAAGCTTTCTTT	CASSLSPTGEAFF
TRBV4-2	TRBJ1-1	few	-	TGTGCCAGCAGCCAAGACAGGTCCACTGAAGCTTTCTTT	CASSQDRSTEAFF
TRBV4-1	TRBJ2-1	few	TRBD1	TGCGCCAGCAGCCAAGAAAAGACAGGGGGCCTCAATGAGCAGTTCTTC	CASSQEKTGGLNEQFF
TRBV5-5	TRBJ2-5	-	TRBD2	TGTGCCAGCAGCTTGGACCTGACTAGCGGAGAGACCCAGTACTTC	CASSLDLTSGETQYF